Below are 5 T cell receptor beta chains sequenced from a single sample in a study of T cell responses to AZD1222 COVID-19 vaccine. TCRdb's copy holds only in-frame clones and misses some; the assay was immunoSEQ multiplex PCR. The data show approximately 120,000 clones, more than 75% seen once. This specimen consisted of peripheral blood, obtained 28 days after the second AZD1222 dose. The receptors derive from an adult who received the AZD1222 COVID-19 vaccine.

This chain connects TRBV25-1 to TRBJ2-3; D is unresolved. The V gene lost 2 bases and the J gene lost 1 base, with 13 bases spanning the gap. This CDR3 comprises 16 residues. CDR1 is MGHDK, CDR2 SYGVNS, per germline. CDR3 nucleotide sequence: TGTGCCAGCAGTGAACCTTCGGTAAGGGGCACAGATACGCAGTATTTT. Translation gives CASSEPSVRGTDTQYF.

This chain connects TRBV6-4 to TRBJ1-2; D gene ambiguous. The CDR3 loop spans 15 amino acids. Germline V gene lookup returns CDR1 MRHNA and CDR2 SNTAGT. V was shortened by 0 bases and J by 8 bases, with 16 bases between the two germline ends. Here the CDR3 reads CASSDSTGESGGYTF. Written as DNA, the CDR3 is TGTGCCAGCAGTGACTCCACCGGGGAAAGTGGCGGCTACACCTTC.

V is TRBV11-2 and J is TRBJ2-1, with 7 bases fitting TRBD2. The CDR3 covers 17 residues. The ends lost 6 bases at V and 8 bases at J; junction bases unmatched: 19. Germline values: CDR1 SGHAT, CDR2 FQNNGV. The CDR3, as DNA: TGTGCCAGCAGTCCCCAATCACTAGCGAACAATGCGGATGAGCAGTTCTTC. It encodes CASSPQSLANNADEQFF. The whole variable domain, filled in from reference TRBV11-2 and TRBJ2-1, reads EAGVAQSPRYKIIEKRQSVAFWCNPISGHATLYWYQQILGQGPKLLIQFQNNGVVDDSQLPKDRFSAERLKGVDSTLKIQPAKLEDSAVYLCASSPQSLANNADEQFFGPGTRLTVL.

Details on this clone: This sample includes further DNA sequences coding for the same CDR3. The rearrangement uses TRBV12-3 or TRBV12-4 and TRBJ1-1; no firm D call. The CDR3 is 13 residues long. V was trimmed by 1 base and J by 1 base, leaving 4 bases between them. CDR3 protein: CASSLGPNTEAFF. CDR3 nucleotides: TGTGCCAGCAGTTTAGGGCCGAACACTGAAGCTTTCTTT.

The genes are TRBV7-2 and TRBJ2-5, with D possibly TRBD1 on 6 matching bases. V was clipped by 3 bases and J by 5 bases, with 13 bases between them. The V gene's germline CDR1 is SGHTA and CDR2 FQGNSA. CDR3 length equals 14 residues. CDR3 DNA sequence: TGTGCCAGCAGCTTTCAGGGGATGGAGGAGACCCAGTACTTC. Its protein product is CASSFQGMEETQYF.